Following are 28 T cell receptor beta chains from one sample sequenced in a study of control samples from healthy donors and cancer patients (TCRdb year 2020). The library was prepared using the immunoSEQ multiplex PCR assay. The source is immuneACCESS, and TCRdb retained only in-frame sequences with V and J called. Part of the clones is not carried over; for the studies checked, unresolved V genes explain less than half of this, and the remainder is unexplained. This sample has approximately 170,000 clones in its table, and 91% of those were observed once. In total, the top ten clones hold about 1.6% of the sample. The sample comprised blood. The receptors derive from a woman in her 30s in good health.

V usage is TRBV6-5 and J usage is TRBJ2-1; 9 bases map to TRBD2. With V trimmed by 8 bases and J by 3 bases, 5 bases remained unmatched. CDR3 size: 14 residues. CDR1 is MNHEY, CDR2 SVGAGI, per germline. DNA of the CDR3: TGTGCCAGCGGACGGCGGGAGGGCTACAATGAGCAGTTCTTC. Encoded protein: CASGRREGYNEQFF.

J is TRBJ2-3 and V is TRBV6-6; D not resolved. The CDR3 is 14 amino acids. Trimming removed 0 bases at V and 2 bases at J, with 6 bases between. Looked up from germline, CDR1 is MNHNY and CDR2 is SVGAGI (reference sequence). Here the CDR3 reads CASSYSSITDTQYF. CDR3 coding DNA: TGTGCCAGCAGTTACTCGAGTATCACAGATACGCAGTATTTT.

The rearrangement joins TRBV7-8 to TRBJ1-3, with 8 bases that match TRBD1. Germline values: CDR1 SGHVS, CDR2 FQNEAQ. V shed 2 bases, J shed 1 base, and the junction held 4 bases outside the gene matches. The CDR3 runs to 16 residues. CDR3 DNA: TGTGCCAGCAGCTTACAGGGGGCAGTTTCTGGAAACACCATATATTTT. This codes for CASSLQGAVSGNTIYF. Combining the CDR3 with reference TRBV7-8 and TRBJ1-3 gives the whole variable domain GAGVSQSPRYKVAKRGQDVALRCDPISGHVSLFWYQQALGQGPEFLTYFQNEAQLDKSGLPSDRFFAERPEGSVSTLKIQRTQQEDSAVYLCASSLQGAVSGNTIYFGEGSWLTVV.

The chain carries TRBV6-5 and TRBJ2-5; no definite D call. The length of the CDR3 is 13 residues. The germline V gene has CDR1 MNHEY and CDR2 SVGAGI. V was trimmed by 0 bases and J by 1 base, leaving 3 bases between them. CDR3 coding DNA: TGTGCCAGCAGTTACTCGGTCCAAGAGACCCAGTACTTC. Residues: CASSYSVQETQYF.

The chain has TRBV18 and TRBJ1-1; the D is unclear. Germline V gives CDR1 KGHSH, CDR2 LQKENI. The CDR3 is 15 residues long. V was clipped by 0 bases and J by 1 base, with 9 bases between them. Here the CDR3 reads CASSPPVAGNTEAFF. CDR3 coding DNA: TGTGCCAGCTCACCACCGGTGGCAGGGAACACTGAAGCTTTCTTT.

The chain is built from TRBV4-3 and TRBJ2-1; 9 bases are a match to TRBD1. Per the germline V gene, CDR1 is LGHNA and CDR2 is YSLEER. The CDR3 covers 14 residues. The trim removed 1 base at V and 8 bases at J, leaving 3 bases unmatched. CDR3 DNA: TGCGCCAGCAGCCAAGGGACAGGGGTCTATGAGCAGTTCTTC. Protein: CASSQGTGVYEQFF.

The rearrangement uses TRBV7-6 and TRBJ1-1; no reliable D call. CDR1 SGHVS and CDR2 FNYEAQ come from the germline V gene. Trimming shortened V by 5 bases and J by 0 bases, and 4 bases separated the two germline ends. This CDR3 is built from 12 residues. The chain's CDR3 is CASSPMNTEAFF. CDR3 in DNA: TGTGCCAGCAGCCCAATGAACACTGAAGCTTTCTTT.

This chain connects TRBV12-3 or TRBV12-4 to TRBJ1-6, with D possibly being TRBD1 (5 bases). The CDR3 covers 12 residues. Between the trimmed V and J ends, which lost 6 bases and 9 bases, there was a span of 9 bases. This CDR3 reads CASSPGTSPLHF. For the CDR3, the DNA is TGTGCCAGCAGCCCCGGGACTTCACCCCTCCACTTT.

This chain joins TRBV24-1 and TRBJ1-2; possible D gene TRBD1, 6 bases. V shed 3 bases and J shed 8 bases, with 9 bases lying between them. The CDR3 sequence is 12 residues long. Germline CDR1 and CDR2: KGHDR and SFDVKD. The CDR3 is CATSDRQDGYTF. The CDR3 nucleotides are TGTGCCACCAGTGATCGACAGGACGGCTACACCTTC.

This clone was seen just once. The chain uses TRBV3-1 (or the pseudogene TRBV3-2) and TRBJ2-3, with no clear D. This CDR3 spans 12 amino acids. V gave up 2 bases and J gave up 4 bases, with 4 bases separating them. Germline V gene sequence: CDR1 LGHDT, CDR2 YNNKEL (reference sequence). The CDR3 nucleotides read TGTGCCAGCAGCCAAAATGCAGATACGCAGTATTTT. Translation gives CASSQNADTQYF.

Only one count was recorded for this clone. The J gene is TRBJ2-3, the V gene TRBV7-9; 7 bases line up with TRBD2. The CDR3 loop spans 16 amino acids. The J segment lost 4 bases and the V segment lost 1 base, leaving 8 bases of the junction unmatched. Per the germline V gene, CDR1 is SEHNR and CDR2 is FQNEAQ (reference sequence). Here the CDR3 reads CASSLGGAGRADTQYF. Written as DNA, the CDR3 is TGTGCCAGCAGCTTAGGGGGAGCGGGACGGGCAGATACGCAGTATTTT.

This CDR3 is CASSLAGVQPYEQYF. CDR3 bases: TGTGCCAGCAGCTTGGCCGGGGTGCAGCCCTACGAGCAGTACTTC. The chain links TRBV5-5 to TRBJ2-7; D may be TRBD2 (5 bases). Germline V gene data show CDR1 as SGHKS and CDR2 as YYEKEE (reference sequence). Trimming took 0 bases from V and 2 from J, leaving 12 bases between them. The CDR3 is 15 amino acids.

V is TRBV7-9 and J is TRBJ2-7; 7 nucleotides match TRBD1. The germline CDR1 and CDR2 sequences are SEHNR and FQNEAQ (reference sequence). After removal of 8 bases from V and 0 bases from J, the junction contained 13 bases not matched to a gene. The CDR3 has 16 residues. The CDR3 is CASGSPPGTVSYEQYF. CDR3 nucleotides: TGTGCCAGCGGCTCCCCCCCCGGGACAGTCTCCTACGAGCAGTACTTC.

The chain has TRBV6-1 and TRBJ2-7; D is unclear. CDR1 and CDR2 (germline): MNHNS, SASEGT. V was cut by 2 bases and J by 3 bases, with 8 bases left in between. The CDR3 is 13 amino acids. The CDR3 nucleotides read TGTGCCAGCAGTGAATCGGAAAGCTACGAGCAGTACTTC. Translated: CASSESESYEQYF.

V usage is TRBV7-9 and J usage is TRBJ2-3, with D perhaps matching TRBD1 (6 bases). V shed 5 bases and J shed 4 bases, with 10 bases lying between them. Germline CDR1 is SEHNR and CDR2 is FQNEAQ (reference sequence). CDR3 size: 13 residues. The CDR3 region has the DNA TGTGCCAGCAGCCTTGAGGGGGCAGATACGCAGTATTTT. It specifies CASSLEGADTQYF.

The chain joins TRBV9 to TRBJ2-1; D remains unclear. V shed 0 bases and J shed 10 bases, with 17 bases lying between them. The CDR3 spans 15 residues. Germline loops: CDR1 SGDLS, CDR2 YYNGEE. The CDR3 region is CASSVGPTDGREQFF. The CDR3 DNA reads as TGTGCCAGCAGCGTAGGACCGACCGACGGTCGAGAGCAGTTCTTC. The whole variable domain, filled in from reference TRBV9 and TRBJ2-1, reads DSGVTQTPKHLITATGQRVTLRCSPRSGDLSVYWYQQSLDQGLQFLIQYYNGEERAKGNILERFSAQQFPDLHSELNLSSLELGDSALYFCASSVGPTDGREQFFGPGTRLTVL.

CDR3 residues: CANAGVNTGELFF. CDR3 DNA sequence: TGTGCCAATGCCGGGGTGAACACCGGGGAGCTGTTTTTT. The chain links TRBV7-9 to TRBJ2-2, with D perhaps matching TRBD2 (5 bases). Trimming stripped 10 bases from V and 1 base from J, with 10 bases between. The CDR3 length is 13 residues. Germline assignment: CDR1 SEHNR and CDR2 FQNEAQ (reference sequence).

V is TRBV18 and J is TRBJ1-5, with a possible D match to TRBD1 (5 bases). The V end was cut by 3 bases, the J end by 4 bases, with 13 bases between. The CDR3 has 15 amino acids. The germline CDR1 and CDR2 sequences are KGHSH and LQKENI. The CDR3 coding sequence is TGTGCCAGCTCACCCGGGGACCGCTCGAATCAGCCCCAGCATTTT. This encodes CASSPGDRSNQPQHF.

The chain joins TRBV7-9 to TRBJ2-3, with TRBD1 identical over 7 bases. The germline V gene has CDR1 SEHNR and CDR2 FQNEAQ (reference sequence). The CDR3 runs 13 residues. V shed 7 bases and J 2 bases; nucleotides not matched to a gene: 3. Here the CDR3 DNA reads TGTGCCAGCACCGGGACAGACACAGATACGCAGTATTTT. Protein sequence: CASTGTDTDTQYF.

This sequence joins TRBV9 and TRBJ1-1; D may be TRBD1 (5 bases). Germline V gene lookup returns CDR1 SGDLS and CDR2 YYNGEE. The V and J ends lost 4 bases and 1 base respectively, with 8 bases between them. The CDR3 is 13 residues long. The CDR3 nucleotides read TGTGCCAGCAGCATAGGACAGAACACTGAAGCTTTCTTT. Its protein product is CASSIGQNTEAFF. Supplemented by reference TRBV9 and TRBJ1-1, the full variable domain reads DSGVTQTPKHLITATGQRVTLRCSPRSGDLSVYWYQQSLDQGLQFLIQYYNGEERAKGNILERFSAQQFPDLHSELNLSSLELGDSALYFCASSIGQNTEAFFGQGTRLTVV.

The CDR3 sequence is CASSYSGGQETQYF. The CDR3 bases are TGTGCCAGCAGTTACTCGGGGGGCCAAGAGACCCAGTACTTC. The chain uses TRBV6-5 and TRBJ2-5, with D possibly TRBD2 on 6 matching bases. CDR3 length: 14 residues. The germline V and J ends were trimmed by 0 bases and 1 base, with 6 bases remaining between them. Germline V gives CDR1 MNHEY, CDR2 SVGAGI.

This chain connects TRBV6-1 to TRBJ1-2; D gene ambiguous. Germline loops: CDR1 MNHNS, CDR2 SASEGT. The V and J ends lost 2 bases and 6 bases respectively, with 1 base between them. CDR3 length equals 10 residues. CDR3 loop: CASSENGYTF. The CDR3 bases are TGTGCCAGCAGTGAAAATGGCTACACCTTC.

The chain couples TRBV5-5 to TRBJ2-7; TRBD1 or TRBD2 may be the D gene (5 bases each). V was pared by 3 bases and J by 3 bases, with 10 bases between. In germline, CDR1 is SGHKS, CDR2 YYEKEE (reference sequence). CDR3 length: 13 residues. CDR3 residues: CASSWDAGYEQYF. The CDR3 DNA follows: TGTGCCAGCAGCTGGGACGCCGGCTACGAGCAGTACTTC.

This chain uses TRBV3-1 (or the pseudogene TRBV3-2) with TRBJ2-7, with 9 bases fitting TRBD1. CDR1 LGHDT and CDR2 YNNKEL come from the germline V gene (reference sequence). V lost 3 bases to trimming and J lost 5 bases; unmatched junction nucleotides: 5. This CDR3 is 14 amino acids long. In DNA form, the CDR3 reads TGTGCCAGCAGCCATTGGGACAGGGAGAACGAGCAGTACTTC. Residues: CASSHWDRENEQYF.

The genes are TRBV19 and TRBJ1-1; weak D call: TRBD1 (6 bases). Germline CDR1 is LNHDA and CDR2 is SQIVND (reference sequence). Trimming shortened V by 3 bases and J by 5 bases, and 16 bases separated the two germline ends. The CDR3 is 15 amino acids. CDR3 nucleotide sequence: TGTGCCAGTAGTATTATGCCAGGGGTTGAAACTGAAGCTTTCTTT. Protein: CASSIMPGVETEAFF.

V gene TRBV6-2 or TRBV6-3 combines with J gene TRBJ2-2, with 8 bases lining up with TRBD2. J gave up 1 base and V 2 bases, and 3 bases lay outside the gene matches. The CDR3 is made up of 16 amino acids. The germline V gene encodes CDR1 MNHEY and CDR2 SVGEGT. The CDR3 bases are TGTGCCAGCAGTTACGATACTAGCGGGAACACCGGGGAGCTGTTTTTT. It is translated as CASSYDTSGNTGELFF.

The rearrangement joins TRBV5-1 to TRBJ1-5, with D tentatively TRBD1 (5 bases). CDR1 is SGHRS, CDR2 YFSETQ, per germline. The V gene lost 5 bases and the J gene lost 5 bases, with 5 bases spanning the gap. CDR3 length equals 11 residues. CDR3 loop: CASRGDQPQHF. CDR3 nucleotides: TGCGCCAGCAGGGGGGATCAGCCCCAGCATTTT.

This clone was counted a single time. This rearrangement joins TRBV11-3 to TRBJ2-2, with 8 bases fitting TRBD1. This CDR3 has 15 amino acids. Germline lookup yields CDR1 SGHNT and CDR2 YENEEA. The V and J ends lost 3 bases and 6 bases, in that order; junction bases with no gene match: 6. DNA of the CDR3: TGTGCCAGCAGCTTGGGACAGGCTATCGCCGGGGAGCTGTTTTTT. This translates into CASSLGQAIAGELFF.